This T cell receptor (beta chain) originates from a study of T cell repertoires in cytomegalovirus infection. Germline V gives CDR1 WSHSY, CDR2 SAAADI. V was clipped by 0 bases and J by 7 bases, with 13 bases between them. CDR3 length: 15 amino acids. TCRdb independently ran MiXCR on the reads; one entry per CDR3 protein. Seen here are about 24,000 distinct CDR3 sequences, 22% observed once, and the top ten hold approximately 91%. This clonotype was counted a few times. Its target is not known. This receptor was obtained from a human donor in good health (CMV status not recorded). Some clones in this sample may be carry-over from other donors' samples. The J gene is TRBJ2-1, the V gene TRBV10-2; D gene ambiguous. The starting material was CD8+ T cells from cultured PBMCs, obtained from culture after CMV antigen stimulation. The CDR3 nucleotides read TGCGCCAGCAGTGAGTCAGGGTGGGGAAAAAATGAGCAGTTCTTC. Translating gives CASSESGWGKNEQFF.